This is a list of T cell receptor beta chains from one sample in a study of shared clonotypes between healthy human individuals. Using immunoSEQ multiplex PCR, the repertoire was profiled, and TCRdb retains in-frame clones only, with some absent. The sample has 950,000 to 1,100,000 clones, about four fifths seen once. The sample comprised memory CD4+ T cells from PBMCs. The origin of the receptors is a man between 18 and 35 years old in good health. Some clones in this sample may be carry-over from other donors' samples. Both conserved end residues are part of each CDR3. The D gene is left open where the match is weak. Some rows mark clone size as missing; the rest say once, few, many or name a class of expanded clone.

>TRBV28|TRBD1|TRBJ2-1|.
TGTGCCAGCAGTCAAGGGACAGGGGGCTACAATGAGCAGTTCTTC
CASSQGTGGYNEQFF
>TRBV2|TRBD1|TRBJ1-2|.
TGTGCCAGCGGGACTCAGGGGGAGTATGGCTACACCTTC
CASGTQGEYGYTF
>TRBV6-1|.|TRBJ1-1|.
TGTGCCAGCAGTGAAGTTCTATCCTACACTGAAGCTTTCTTT
CASSEVLSYTEAFF
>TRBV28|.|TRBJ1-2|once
TGTGCCAGCAGTTCGGTTAACTATGGCTACACCTTC
CASSSVNYGYTF
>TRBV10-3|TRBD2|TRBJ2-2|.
TGTGCCACCCTACTAGCGGCGAACACCGGGGAGCTGTTTTTT
CATLLAANTGELFF
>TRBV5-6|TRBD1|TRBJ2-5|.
TGTGCCAGCAGCCCCACAGGGGTTGGAGAGACCCAGTACTTC
CASSPTGVGETQYF
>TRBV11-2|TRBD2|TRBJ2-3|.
TGTGCCAGCAGCTTAGTCGCTAGCGGGGGCACAGATACGCAGTATTTT
CASSLVASGGTDTQYF
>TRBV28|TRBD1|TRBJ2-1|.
TGTGCCAGCGCACGTGCTCAGGGGGCAAGGTACAATGAGCAGTTCTTC
CASARAQGARYNEQFF
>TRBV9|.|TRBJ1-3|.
TGTGCCAGCAGCGTATACAGCCAGAGCTCTGGAAACACCATATATTTT
CASSVYSQSSGNTIYF
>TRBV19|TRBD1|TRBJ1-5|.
TGTGCCAGTGACCGGGACAGGGTTGAGTTTATCAATCAGCCCCAGCATTTT
CASDRDRVEFINQPQHF
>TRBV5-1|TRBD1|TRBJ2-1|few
TGCGCCAGCAGCTTTCGACAGGGGGCGTCCTACAATGAGCAGTTCTTC
CASSFRQGASYNEQFF
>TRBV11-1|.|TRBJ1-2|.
TGTGCCAGCAGCTTAGGTGTATACGGATCTGGCTACACCTTC
CASSLGVYGSGYTF
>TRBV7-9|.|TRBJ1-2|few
TGTGCCAGCAGCTTAGCGTCGCGGCGGACTGGCTATGGCTACACCTTC
CASSLASRRTGYGYTF
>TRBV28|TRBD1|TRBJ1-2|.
TGTGCCAGCAGTTTGGGGACAGAGATCATCTATGGCTACACCTTC
CASSLGTEIIYGYTF
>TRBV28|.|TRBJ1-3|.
TGTGCCAGCAGTTTATCGTTTGGGGGTCTAACTGGAAACACCATATATTTT
CASSLSFGGLTGNTIYF
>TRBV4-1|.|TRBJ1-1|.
TGCGCCAGCAGCCAACTCGATAACACTGAAGCTTTCTTT
CASSQLDNTEAFF
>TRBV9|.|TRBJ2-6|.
TGTGCCAGCAGCGTAGGTAGGGTTTCTGGGGCCAACGTCCTGACTTTC
CASSVGRVSGANVLTF